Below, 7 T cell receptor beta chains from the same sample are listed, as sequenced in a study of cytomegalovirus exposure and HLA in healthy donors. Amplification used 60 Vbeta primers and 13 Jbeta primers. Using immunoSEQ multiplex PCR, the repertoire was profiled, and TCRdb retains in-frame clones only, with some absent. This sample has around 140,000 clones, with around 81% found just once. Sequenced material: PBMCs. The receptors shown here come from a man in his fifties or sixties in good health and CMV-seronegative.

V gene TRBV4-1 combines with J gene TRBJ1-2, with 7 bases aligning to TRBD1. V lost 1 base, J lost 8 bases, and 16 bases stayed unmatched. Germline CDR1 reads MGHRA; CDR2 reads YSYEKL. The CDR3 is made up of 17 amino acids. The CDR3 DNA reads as TGCGCCAGCAGCCAAGGAAACTACGGGACAGCGAGTCGCGGCTACACCTTC. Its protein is CASSQGNYGTASRGYTF.

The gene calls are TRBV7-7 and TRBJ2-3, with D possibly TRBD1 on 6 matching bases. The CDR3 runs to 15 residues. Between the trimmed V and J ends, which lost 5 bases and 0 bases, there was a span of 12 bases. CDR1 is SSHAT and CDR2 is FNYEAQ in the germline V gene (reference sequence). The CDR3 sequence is CASSLLGTSTDTQYF. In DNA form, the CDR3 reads TGTGCCAGCAGCCTCCTGGGGACAAGCACAGATACGCAGTATTTT.

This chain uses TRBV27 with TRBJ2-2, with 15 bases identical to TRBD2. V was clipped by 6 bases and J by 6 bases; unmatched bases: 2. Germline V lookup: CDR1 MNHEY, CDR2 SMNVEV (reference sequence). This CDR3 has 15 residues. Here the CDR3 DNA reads TGTGCCAGCAGGGGGACTAGCGGGAGGCCCGGGGAGCTGTTTTTT. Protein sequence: CASRGTSGRPGELFF.

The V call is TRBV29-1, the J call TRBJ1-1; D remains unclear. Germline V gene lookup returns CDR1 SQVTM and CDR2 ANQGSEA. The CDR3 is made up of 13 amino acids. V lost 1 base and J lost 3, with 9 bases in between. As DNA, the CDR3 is TGCAGCGTTGAAGGGATACTAGACACTGAAGCTTTCTTT. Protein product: CSVEGILDTEAFF.

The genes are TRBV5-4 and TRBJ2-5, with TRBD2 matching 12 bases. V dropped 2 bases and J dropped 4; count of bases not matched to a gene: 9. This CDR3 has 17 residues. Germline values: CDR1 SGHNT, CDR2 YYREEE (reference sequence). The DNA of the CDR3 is TGTGCCAGCAGCTTTGAGCTAGCGGGGGGGCTAACAGAGACCCAGTACTTC. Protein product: CASSFELAGGLTETQYF.

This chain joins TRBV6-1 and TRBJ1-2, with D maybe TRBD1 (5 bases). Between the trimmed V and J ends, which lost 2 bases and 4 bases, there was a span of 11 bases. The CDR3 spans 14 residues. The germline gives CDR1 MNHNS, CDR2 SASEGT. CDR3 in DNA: TGTGCCAGCAGTGAATATCCGACAGTCTATGGCTACACCTTC. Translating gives CASSEYPTVYGYTF.

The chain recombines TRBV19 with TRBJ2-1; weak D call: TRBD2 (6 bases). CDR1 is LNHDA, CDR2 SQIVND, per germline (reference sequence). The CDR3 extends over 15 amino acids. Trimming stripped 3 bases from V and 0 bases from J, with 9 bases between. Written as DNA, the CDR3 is TGTGCCAGTAGTATGGAGGGGAGCTCCTACAATGAGCAGTTCTTC. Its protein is CASSMEGSSYNEQFF. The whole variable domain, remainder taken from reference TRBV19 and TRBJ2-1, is DGGITQSPKYLFRKEGQNVTLSCEQNLNHDAMYWYRQDPGQGLRLIYYSQIVNDFQKGDIAEGYSVSREKKESFPLTVTSAQKNPTAFYLCASSMEGSSYNEQFFGPGTRLTVL.